The 25 T cell receptor beta chains below all came from one sample that was sequenced in a study of T cells expressing NK-cell markers. TCRdb re-called the 5' RACE reads and shows each CDR3 protein once, DNA omitted. The sample includes 400,000 or so distinct CDR3 sequences. The sample comprised blood T cells: a sorted CD56 or NKG2C T cell subset, CD4+ or CD8+ T cells, or bulk PBMC T cells (not recorded which). The receptors come from a woman in her forties or fifties in good health.

The CDR3 loop reads CASSPRVTSGMLEQYF. V is TRBV5-1 and J is TRBJ2-7; TCRdb outputs TRBD2, but without DNA this stays unchecked. The germline V gene has CDR1 SGHRS and CDR2 YFSETQ. The CDR3 is 16 amino acids.

CDR3 loop: CASRPDSSFTEAFF. This chain uses TRBV4-1 with TRBJ1-1; TCRdb reports TRBD1, a call that lacks DNA to check it against. This CDR3 contains 14 residues. Germline CDR1 is MGHRA and CDR2 is YSYEKL.

The gene calls are TRBV9 and TRBJ2-1; TCRdb reports TRBD2, a call that lacks DNA to check it against. This CDR3 spans 13 amino acids. Per the germline V gene, CDR1 is SGDLS and CDR2 is YYNGEE. This CDR3 reads CARYSVSYNEQFF.

This rearrangement joins TRBV11-2 to TRBJ2-1; TCRdb reports TRBD1, a call that lacks DNA to check it against. CDR1 is SGHAT and CDR2 is FQNNGV in the germline V gene. The CDR3 is 12 residues long. The CDR3 sequence is CASSPGGGEQFF.

V usage is TRBV12-3 or TRBV12-4 and J usage is TRBJ2-7; TCRdb indicates TRBD2, and absent DNA this call remains unverified. The CDR3 totals 18 residues. CDR3 in amino acids: CASSPGTSGASFYVEQYF.

The rearrangement uses TRBV12-3 or TRBV12-4 and TRBJ2-5; TCRdb picks TRBD1, but there is no DNA to check that call. CDR3 length equals 14 residues. CDR3 loop: CASSLHDRRQTQYF.

The chain uses TRBV7-9 and TRBJ1-1; with no DNA, the TCRdb D assignment of TRBD1 cannot be verified. CDR3 size: 23 residues. The germline gives CDR1 SEHNR, CDR2 FQNEAQ (reference sequence). This chain's CDR3 is CASSSTGREKNRGGYYQNTEAFF.

The CDR3 region is CASSPRQGGGFGYTF. The chain recombines TRBV3-1 with TRBJ1-2; TCRdb's D gene call, TRBD1, goes unchecked for lack of DNA. This CDR3 region has 15 residues. In germline, CDR1 is LGHDT, CDR2 YNNKEL (reference sequence).

The CDR3 sequence is CASSPLSGGSGGELFF. V and J are TRBV5-1 and TRBJ2-2; without DNA, the TCRdb call of TRBD1 cannot be checked. Germline V gene sequence: CDR1 SGHRS, CDR2 YFSETQ. The CDR3 has 16 residues. The full variable domain, with the rest looked up from reference TRBV5-1 and TRBJ2-2, is KAGVTQTPRYLIKTRGQQVTLSCSPISGHRSVSWYQQTPGQGLQFLFEYFSETQRNKGNFPGRFSGRQFSNSRSEMNVSTLELGDSALYLCASSPLSGGSGGELFFGEGSRLTVL.

The chain joins TRBV5-1 to TRBJ2-1. Germline loops: CDR1 SGHRS, CDR2 YFSETQ. This CDR3 spans 12 amino acids. CDR3 in amino acids: CASSLLMNEQFF.

This chain links TRBV15 with TRBJ2-4; TCRdb gives TRBD1 as the D gene, but with no DNA this cannot be confirmed. Germline loops: CDR1 LNHNV, CDR2 YYDKDF (reference sequence). This CDR3 comprises 14 residues. This CDR3 is CATRRQGAENIQYF.

This chain connects TRBV6-5 to TRBJ2-7; the TCRdb call, TRBD1, lacks DNA for checking. From germline, CDR1 is MNHEY and CDR2 SVGAGI. This CDR3 spans 16 amino acids. CDR3 amino acids: CASSYGSPGGLYEQYF.

This rearrangement joins TRBV29-1 to TRBJ2-5; TCRdb's D call, TRBD1, is unchecked because there is no DNA. Germline CDR1 and CDR2: SQVTM and ANQGSEA. This CDR3 comprises 13 residues. CDR3 region: CSGGGTGTGTQYF.

V is TRBV24-1 and J is TRBJ2-1; the D call from TCRdb, TRBD2, cannot be confirmed without DNA. Germline CDR1 is KGHDR and CDR2 is SFDVKD. The CDR3 runs 12 residues. CDR3 protein: CATSVAENEQFF.

The rearrangement joins TRBV3-1 to TRBJ2-5; TCRdb calls TRBD1, which cannot be checked without DNA. The germline V gene has CDR1 LGHDT and CDR2 YNNKEL (reference sequence). The CDR3 consists of 13 residues. CDR3 loop: CASTFGGTETQYF.

This chain joins TRBV7-8 and TRBJ2-1; TCRdb lists TRBD1, though no DNA is available to test this call. The CDR3 covers 16 residues. Germline loops: CDR1 SGHVS, CDR2 FQNEAQ. The CDR3 sequence is CASSWLLIDRSNEQFF.

The V gene is TRBV12-3 or TRBV12-4, the J gene TRBJ2-1; the TCRdb D gene call, TRBD2, has no DNA to confirm it. The length of the CDR3 is 15 residues. CDR3 residues: CASSPSGKAYNEQFF.

This rearrangement joins TRBV5-6 to TRBJ1-1; as DNA is missing, the TRBD1 call by TCRdb cannot be tested. The CDR3 is 17 amino acids. Per the germline V gene, CDR1 is SGHDT and CDR2 is YYEEEE. Here the CDR3 reads CASSLDDHPGRGTEAFF.

The J gene is TRBJ2-3, the V gene TRBV6-5. The CDR3 has 14 amino acids. CDR1 and CDR2 from the germline V gene are MNHEY and SVGAGI. CDR3 in amino acids: CASRETWSTDTQYF.

The chain has TRBV28 and TRBJ2-2; TCRdb indicates TRBD1, and absent DNA this call remains unverified. This CDR3 has 16 amino acids. Germline CDR1 reads MDHEN; CDR2 reads SYDVKM. CDR3 in amino acids: CASSPRTGVNTGELFF.

The rearrangement links TRBV5-1 to TRBJ2-1. CDR3 size: 16 residues. Germline CDR1 is SGHRS and CDR2 is YFSETQ. The CDR3 is CASSLVRTSAYNEQFF.

The CDR3: CAWVQDNTEAFF. The chain combines TRBV30 with TRBJ1-1; TCRdb reports TRBD1, a call that lacks DNA to check it against. CDR1 GTSNPN and CDR2 SVGIG come from the germline V gene (reference sequence). The CDR3 is 12 amino acids.

The gene calls are TRBV7-2 and TRBJ2-1; there is no DNA to check the TCRdb D call of TRBD2. The CDR3 runs to 18 residues. Germline CDR1 and CDR2: SGHTA and FQGNSA. CDR3 protein: CASSRTSGSRSSYNEQFF. Supplemented by reference TRBV7-2 and TRBJ2-1, the full variable domain reads GAGVSQSPSNKVTEKGKDVELRCDPISGHTALYWYRQSLGQGLEFLIYFQGNSAPDKSGLPSDRFSAERTGGSVSTLTIQRTQQEDSAVYLCASSRTSGSRSSYNEQFFGPGTRLTVL.

CDR3 amino acids: CASSLSLTQYF. The gene calls are TRBV5-6 and TRBJ2-5. The CDR3 has 11 amino acids. Germline V gene sequence: CDR1 SGHDT, CDR2 YYEEEE.

The CDR3 loop is CASSEWDTASGAQHF. The chain combines TRBV2 with TRBJ1-5; TCRdb names TRBD1, which stays unverified in the absence of DNA. The CDR3 has 15 residues. Germline loops: CDR1 SNHLY, CDR2 FYNNEI.